These 13 T cell receptor beta chains were all obtained from the same sample, sequenced in a study of T cells in Graves' hyperthyroidism and ophthalmopathy. Amplification yielded TCR beta CDR3 regions, with RNA transcripts as the source. HTBI primers were employed in a first-round RT-PCR of the TCR CDR3. MiXCR, applied by TCRdb to the multiplex PCR reads, yields one record per CDR3 protein. This table holds more than 500,000 distinct CDR3 sequences, around 13% found once. The specimen was blood. These receptor sequences come from a woman aged 40-49 years with Graves' hyperthyroidism.

This clonotype occurred many times. The V gene is TRBV28, the J gene TRBJ2-7; possible D gene TRBD2, 7 bases. The CDR3 is 13 amino acids. Looked up from germline, CDR1 is MDHEN and CDR2 is SYDVKM. Trimming pared 11 bases from V and 4 bases from J, leaving 18 bases between. The DNA of the CDR3 is TGTGCCTGTGGGGGGGGCCCAATTTACGAGCAGTACTTC. Translated: CACGGGPIYEQYF.

The genes are TRBV7-2 and TRBJ1-4, with a possible D match to TRBD1 (6 bases). The V gene lost 0 bases and the J gene lost 10 bases, with 12 bases spanning the gap. This CDR3 contains 14 residues. The germline CDR1 and CDR2 sequences are SGHTA and FQGNSA. CDR3 residues: CASSLAGGGGKLFF. The DNA for the CDR3 is TGTGCCAGCAGCTTAGCGGGCGGAGGGGGAAAACTGTTTTTT.

In regard to this clonotype: A much larger clone lies one base from this, so it may be a read error. The chain recombines TRBV7-6 with TRBJ2-7; perhaps TRBD1 as D (5 bases). Germline V gives CDR1 SGHVS, CDR2 FNYEAQ. The CDR3 is 15 amino acids. V was pared by 5 bases and J by 0 bases, with 14 bases between. This chain's CDR3 is CASSVRDRSSYEQYF. The CDR3 nucleotides are TGTGCCAGCAGCGTCAGGGATCGGAGCTCCTACGAGCAGTACTTC.

This clonotype was seen at least ten times. The chain links TRBV7-3 to TRBJ2-1, with D possibly being TRBD2 (6 bases). V was pared by 2 bases and J by 5 bases, with 10 bases between. The CDR3 loop spans 14 amino acids. Germline CDR1 and CDR2: SGHTA and FQGTGA. In nucleotides, the CDR3 is TGTGCCAGCAGCTTACGATGGGGGGACAATGAGCAGTTCTTC. It codes for CASSLRWGDNEQFF. The full variable domain, completed using reference TRBV7-3 and TRBJ2-1, is GAGVSQTPSNKVTEKGKYVELRCDPISGHTALYWYRQSLGQGPEFLIYFQGTGAADDSGLPNDRFFAVRPEGSVSTLKIQRTERGDSAVYLCASSLRWGDNEQFFGPGTRLTVL.

This clonotype was counted a few times. The chain has TRBV6-1 and TRBJ1-3; 7 positions agree with TRBD1. V trimming: 6 bases; J trimming: 0 bases; junction bases outside the gene matches: 8. Germline V CDR1 and CDR2: MNHNS, SASEGT. The CDR3 totals 16 residues. The DNA for the CDR3 is TGTGCCAGCAGGATGACAGGGTACGACTCTGGAAACACCATATATTTT. Residues: CASRMTGYDSGNTIYF.

J is TRBJ2-7 and V is TRBV14, with TRBD1 identical over 7 bases. V lost 4 bases and J lost 1; bases outside the gene matches: 10. The CDR3 totals 16 residues. The V gene's germline CDR1 is SGHDN and CDR2 FVKESK. CDR3: CASSRSRDSDSYEQYF. CDR3 bases: TGTGCCAGCAGCCGCAGCCGGGACAGCGATTCCTACGAGCAGTACTTC.

This clonotype was counted between two and nine times. The chain uses TRBV11-2 and TRBJ2-2; 8 bases fit TRBD2. Trimming cost V 1 base and J 8 bases; bases outside gene matches: 9. Germline-derived CDR1 and CDR2 are SGHAT and FQNNGV. The CDR3 totals 16 residues. CDR3 DNA: TGTGCCAGCAGCTTAGGAGTCGGGACTAGTGGGGGGGAGCTGTTTTTT. This codes for CASSLGVGTSGGELFF. Using reference TRBV11-2 and TRBJ2-2 for the parts outside the CDR3, the full variable domain is EAGVAQSPRYKIIEKRQSVAFWCNPISGHATLYWYQQILGQGPKLLIQFQNNGVVDDSQLPKDRFSAERLKGVDSTLKIQPAKLEDSAVYLCASSLGVGTSGGELFFGEGSRLTVL.

In its sample, this clonotype was seen a few times. This chain uses TRBV14 with TRBJ2-2; D not resolved. This CDR3 spans 13 amino acids. Germline-derived CDR1 and CDR2 are SGHDN and FVKESK. Trimming removed 0 bases from V and 7 bases from J, with 6 bases in between. The CDR3 DNA is TGTGCCAGCAGCCAAGATGGGCACGGGGAGCTGTTTTTT. Amino acid sequence: CASSQDGHGELFF.

This clonotype was recorded at least ten times. V and J are TRBV12-3 or TRBV12-4 and TRBJ2-5; possible D gene TRBD2, 5 bases. There are 14 residues in the CDR3. Trimming shortened V by 5 bases and J by 2 bases, and 12 bases separated the two germline ends. The CDR3 DNA reads as TGTGCCAGCAGTGTAAGCGGTATACAAGAGACCCAGTACTTC. Residues: CASSVSGIQETQYF.

In this sample, this clonotype turned up many times. The rearrangement uses TRBV2 and TRBJ2-2, with D perhaps matching TRBD2 (5 bases). Germline V CDR1 and CDR2: SNHLY, FYNNEI. This CDR3 region has 13 residues. The ends were cut back, 7 bases at V and 5 bases at J, with 11 bases in the middle. The CDR3 nucleotides read TGTGCCAGCACCGGGATTTCAACCGGGGAGCTGTTTTTT. Translation: CASTGISTGELFF.

This clonotype came up many times. The J gene is TRBJ2-7, the V gene TRBV11-2; D uncertain. The V gene lost 1 base and the J gene lost 0 bases, with 10 bases spanning the gap. The CDR3 sequence is 15 residues long. Germline CDR1 is SGHAT and CDR2 is FQNNGV. The CDR3 nucleotides are TGTGCCAGCAGCTTAGTTCCTGACTCCTCCTACGAGCAGTACTTC. Residues: CASSLVPDSSYEQYF.

The gene calls are TRBV19 and TRBJ1-5; 11 nucleotides line up with TRBD1. There are 16 residues in the CDR3. Germline V gene lookup returns CDR1 LNHDA and CDR2 SQIVND (reference sequence). V shed 5 bases, J shed 7 bases, and the junction held 10 bases outside the gene matches. CDR3 nucleotide sequence: TGTGCCAGTAGTTTACACCGGGACAGGGGGATGCAGCCCCAGCATTTT. It yields the protein CASSLHRDRGMQPQHF.

Ten or more counts support this clonotype. The rearrangement uses TRBV30 and TRBJ1-6; D unclear. Deletions cut 0 bases from V and 7 bases from J, with 10 bases between. CDR3 length: 14 residues. Germline V gives CDR1 GTSNPN, CDR2 SVGIG (reference sequence). The CDR3 region has the DNA TGTGCCTGGAGTGTACGAGGCAGAAATTCACCCCTCCACTTT. This codes for CAWSVRGRNSPLHF.